These 25 T cell receptor beta chains originate from one sample sequenced in a study of OX40 agonist ivuxolimab in advanced cancers. Libraries were constructed by the immunoSEQ multiplex PCR assay. In TCRdb, the immuneACCESS table is reduced to in-frame sequences with V and J assigned. These tables do not hold every clone; where another copy was compared, an unresolved V gene accounts for under half, and the others remain unexplained. In this sample the table shows 55,000 or so clones, roughly 86% of which occur a single time. The top ten clonotypes cover approximately 6.6% of the sample. The material sequenced was CD4+ or CD8+ T cells sorted from blood, taken in a trial of the OX40 agonist ivuxolimab. The source of these receptors is an adult with an advanced solid tumor such as melanoma, head and neck, liver or kidney cancer.

The V and J genes are TRBV6-5 and TRBJ1-2; D is undetermined. Germline loops: CDR1 MNHEY, CDR2 SVGAGI. V lost 2 bases, J lost 5 bases, and 12 bases lay in between. This CDR3 is built from 14 residues. CDR3 sequence (DNA): TGTGCCAGCAGTTACGACGACGGAGGATATGGCTACACCTTC. It is translated as CASSYDDGGYGYTF.

In its sample, this clone was seen a few times. The chain combines TRBV18 with TRBJ2-1, with 7 positions matching TRBD2. The CDR3 extends over 13 amino acids. Germline V lookup: CDR1 KGHSH, CDR2 LQKENI. Unmatched junction bases numbered 3, after V lost 2 bases and J lost 8 bases. The CDR3 here is CASSPSSGYEQFF. The CDR3 DNA reads as TGTGCCAGCTCACCATCTAGCGGCTATGAGCAGTTCTTC.

The rearrangement joins TRBV2 to TRBJ2-6, with D unclear. This CDR3 is 15 amino acids long. Germline V gives CDR1 SNHLY, CDR2 FYNNEI. The V gene lost 3 bases and the J gene lost 0 bases, with 6 bases spanning the gap. CDR3 sequence: CASSEFSSGANVLTF. The CDR3 bases are TGTGCCAGCAGTGAGTTTTCCTCTGGGGCCAACGTCCTGACTTTC. The whole variable domain, filled in from reference TRBV2 and TRBJ2-6, reads EPEVTQTPSHQVTQMGQEVILRCVPISNHLYFYWYRQILGQKVEFLVSFYNNEISEKSEIFDDQFSVERPDGSNFTLKIRSTKLEDSAMYFCASSEFSSGANVLTFGAGSRLTVL.

CDR3 bases: TGTGCCAGTAGTATCTTCGGGGTTAGCTCCTACAATGAGCAGTTCTTC. Its translation is CASSIFGVSSYNEQFF. V usage is TRBV19 and J usage is TRBJ2-1, with D possibly matching TRBD2 (5 bases). Trimming stripped 3 bases from V and 0 bases from J, with 12 bases between. Per germline, CDR1 LNHDA and CDR2 SQIVND (reference sequence). The CDR3 runs 16 residues.

The V call is TRBV6-1, the J call TRBJ1-2; the D is unclear. Germline loops: CDR1 MNHNS, CDR2 SASEGT. The CDR3 totals 15 residues. Deletions cut 1 base from V and 4 bases from J, with 13 bases between. This CDR3 is CASSEGGPEVYGYTF. In nucleotides, the CDR3 is TGTGCCAGCAGTGAAGGTGGTCCGGAGGTCTATGGCTACACCTTC.

The gene calls are TRBV11-2 and TRBJ1-6; no clear D gene. This CDR3 has 17 amino acids. The germline CDR1 and CDR2 sequences are SGHAT and FQNNGV. Trimming removed 3 bases from V and 0 bases from J, with 12 bases in between. The CDR3 DNA is TGTGCCAGCAGCTTCAAGGGTCCGAGCTCCTATAATTCACCCCTCCACTTT. Protein product: CASSFKGPSSYNSPLHF.

This chain connects TRBV4-2 to TRBJ2-2; 8 nucleotides align to TRBD1. The V gene end was trimmed by 1 base and the J gene end by 4 bases; junction bases not matched to a gene: 5. This CDR3 is 16 amino acids long. Germline CDR1 reads LGHNA; CDR2 reads YNFKEQ. DNA of the CDR3: TGTGCCAGCAGCCAAGTCTTACAGGGGGGCACCGGGGAGCTGTTTTTT. Encoded protein: CASSQVLQGGTGELFF.

CDR3 nucleotides: TGTGCCAGTAGTATCCAGGAAAACATTCAGTACTTC. This codes for CASSIQENIQYF. The chain carries TRBV19 and TRBJ2-4, with no clear D. Looked up from germline, CDR1 is LNHDA and CDR2 is SQIVND (reference sequence). V lost 3 bases and J 5 bases, leaving 5 bases between the germline ends. This CDR3 is 12 amino acids long.

The chain uses TRBV2 and TRBJ2-7, with 13 positions matching TRBD2. The CDR3 is 17 amino acids. Germline loops: CDR1 SNHLY, CDR2 FYNNEI. The trim removed 6 bases at V and 4 bases at J, leaving 12 bases unmatched. The CDR3, as DNA: TGTGCCAGCAGGGGGACTAGCGGGATCCCCATTTCGTACGAGCAGTACTTC. Translated: CASRGTSGIPISYEQYF. The full variable domain, in which reference TRBV2 and TRBJ2-7 provide the parts outside the CDR3, is EPEVTQTPSHQVTQMGQEVILRCVPISNHLYFYWYRQILGQKVEFLVSFYNNEISEKSEIFDDQFSVERPDGSNFTLKIRSTKLEDSAMYFCASRGTSGIPISYEQYFGPGTRLTVT.

The table lists this clone with a count of one. This chain uses TRBV19 with TRBJ1-5; D remains ambiguous. Germline V gene lookup returns CDR1 LNHDA and CDR2 SQIVND (reference sequence). Trimming shortened V by 3 bases and J by 5 bases, and 17 bases separated the two germline ends. This CDR3 has 16 amino acids. The CDR3 bases are TGTGCCAGTAGTATCTCGTCCAGAGAAATATATCAGCCCCAGCATTTT. This encodes CASSISSREIYQPQHF.

The rearrangement links TRBV7-2 to TRBJ2-7, with D possibly TRBD1 on 5 matching bases. This CDR3 comprises 14 residues. Deletions cut 5 bases from V and 4 bases from J, with 15 bases between. The V gene's germline CDR1 is SGHTA and CDR2 FQGNSA. The CDR3 is CASSPKSRAYEQYF. The CDR3 bases are TGTGCCAGCAGCCCGAAGAGCAGGGCGTACGAGCAGTACTTC. The whole variable domain, remainder taken from reference TRBV7-2 and TRBJ2-7, is GAGVSQSPSNKVTEKGKDVELRCDPISGHTALYWYRQSLGQGLEFLIYFQGNSAPDKSGLPSDRFSAERTGGSVSTLTIQRTQQEDSAVYLCASSPKSRAYEQYFGPGTRLTVT.

The table lists this clone with a count of one. The genes are TRBV6-6 and TRBJ1-2, with D unresolved. Looked up from germline, CDR1 is MNHNY and CDR2 is SVGAGI (reference sequence). Between the trimmed V and J ends, which lost 2 bases and 0 bases, there was a span of 13 bases. The length of the CDR3 is 16 residues. The CDR3 region has the DNA TGTGCCAGCAGTTACCGGGGTGTACAGTCTAACTATGGCTACACCTTC. Its translation: CASSYRGVQSNYGYTF.

J is TRBJ1-1 and V is TRBV28; D may be TRBD1 (6 bases). The V gene lost 5 bases and the J gene lost 5 bases, with 18 bases spanning the gap. CDR1 is MDHEN, CDR2 SYDVKM, per germline. The CDR3 is 15 amino acids. The CDR3 nucleotides read TGTGCCAGCAGTCTCGCAGGGGTTGTAGAGACTGAAGCTTTCTTT. Protein: CASSLAGVVETEAFF.

The chain uses TRBV10-2 and TRBJ2-7, with D hard to call. Germline CDR1 WSHSY, CDR2 SAAADI. The CDR3 consists of 12 residues. Trimming removed 5 bases at V and 2 bases at J, with 7 bases between. CDR3 in amino acids: CASSTSAYEQYF. As DNA, the CDR3 is TGCGCCAGCAGTACATCGGCCTACGAGCAGTACTTC.

The chain couples TRBV14 to TRBJ2-7; D unclear. V shed 4 bases and J shed 1 base, with 11 bases lying between them. Germline V lookup: CDR1 SGHDN, CDR2 FVKESK. CDR3 size: 14 residues. DNA for the CDR3: TGTGCCAGCAGCCGAGGACCGAAATCCTACGAGCAGTACTTC. This translates into CASSRGPKSYEQYF.

This chain joins TRBV4-2 and TRBJ1-2, with D possibly TRBD1 on 5 matching bases. The germline V gene encodes CDR1 LGHNA and CDR2 YNFKEQ. Trimming cost V 1 base and J 1 base, with 10 bases left between them. The CDR3 is 15 residues long. CDR3 in amino acids: CASSQVQDFNYGYTF. CDR3 nucleotides: TGTGCCAGCAGCCAAGTACAGGATTTTAACTATGGCTACACCTTC.

This clone was detected a few times. DNA for the CDR3: TGTGCCAGCAGCGCAGAATTTATCGGACAGGGACTAGCGGGGGACCTGTATTTT. This codes for CASSAEFIGQGLAGDLYF. The J gene is TRBJ2-3, the V gene TRBV9; TRBD2 matches at 14 bases. V shed 3 bases, J shed 14 bases, and the junction held 20 bases outside the gene matches. CDR3 length equals 18 residues. CDR1 SGDLS and CDR2 YYNGEE come from the germline V gene.

The gene calls are TRBV15 and TRBJ2-5; 9 bases are a match to TRBD1. This CDR3 is 14 amino acids long. CDR1 is LNHNV and CDR2 is YYDKDF in the germline V gene (reference sequence). Trimming at V came to 7 bases and at J to 4 bases, leaving 7 bases not matched to a gene. The CDR3 DNA reads TGTGCCACCAACCCCGGGACAGGGACAGAGACCCAGTACTTC. Translating it yields CATNPGTGTETQYF.

V gene TRBV11-2 combines with J gene TRBJ2-5; TRBD2 aligns across 9 bases. The CDR3 totals 17 residues. V was clipped by 0 bases and J by 5 bases; unmatched bases: 10. The V gene's germline CDR1 is SGHAT and CDR2 FQNNGV. CDR3: CASSLDLGSGRGETQYF. The CDR3 nucleotides read TGTGCCAGCAGCTTAGATCTGGGTAGCGGGAGAGGCGAGACCCAGTACTTC.

V usage is TRBV11-1 and J usage is TRBJ2-3; tentatively, D is TRBD1 or TRBD2 (5 bases each). The CDR3 totals 15 residues. V was trimmed by 2 bases and J by 3 bases, leaving 12 bases between them. CDR1 is SGHAT, CDR2 FQDESV, per germline (reference sequence). Here the CDR3 reads CASSLLQGRTDTQYF. The CDR3 nucleotides read TGTGCCAGCAGCTTACTGCAGGGACGGACAGATACGCAGTATTTT.

The chain couples TRBV7-6 to TRBJ1-4, with D hard to call. Germline V gives CDR1 SGHVS, CDR2 FNYEAQ. Deletions cut 4 bases from V and 4 bases from J, with 13 bases between. The CDR3 spans 15 residues. The CDR3: CASSSSGRINEKLFF. CDR3 DNA: TGTGCCAGCAGCTCGTCCGGGAGAATTAATGAAAAACTGTTTTTT.

V gene TRBV10-3 combines with J gene TRBJ1-3; no firm D call. CDR3 length equals 15 residues. Trimming cost V 3 bases and J 2 bases, with 11 bases left between them. From germline, CDR1 is ENHRY and CDR2 SYGVKD. The DNA for the CDR3 is TGTGCCATCAGTGAAAGCGGCCTAACTGGAAACACCATATATTTT. It translates to CAISESGLTGNTIYF.

CDR3 nucleotides: TGTGCCAGTAGTTCTTTGACAGGTTGGAACACTGAAGCTTTCTTT. Residues: CASSSLTGWNTEAFF. J is TRBJ1-1 and V is TRBV19; weak D call: TRBD1 (6 bases). The CDR3 length is 15 residues. Germline CDR1 is LNHDA and CDR2 is SQIVND (reference sequence). Trimming stripped 5 bases from V and 1 base from J, with 14 bases between.

CDR3 residues: CASSLVASHTQYF. CDR3 nucleotides: TGTGCCAGCAGCTTGGTCGCTAGCCATACGCAGTATTTT. The V gene is TRBV5-8, the J gene TRBJ2-3, with a possible D match to TRBD2 (5 bases). V dropped 0 bases and J dropped 7 bases, with 9 bases sitting between them. CDR1 is SGHTS, CDR2 YDEGEE, per germline. The CDR3 consists of 13 residues.

This chain links TRBV7-3 with TRBJ2-1; the match to TRBD2 covers 13 bases. The V gene's germline CDR1 is SGHTA and CDR2 FQGTGA. The CDR3 spans 18 residues. V shed 4 bases and J 4 bases; nucleotides not matched to a gene: 10. The CDR3 here is CASSSAGTSGATYNEQFF. In DNA form, the CDR3 reads TGTGCCAGCAGCTCGGCCGGGACTAGCGGGGCGACGTACAATGAGCAGTTCTTC.